This TCR beta chain was documented in a study of shared T cell receptors in the human thymus. The V and J ends lost 0 bases and 8 bases respectively, with 13 bases between them. This CDR3 is built from 15 residues. The germline V gene encodes CDR1 LNHNV and CDR2 YYDKDF (reference sequence). Sequenced by immunoSEQ multiplex PCR; TCRdb stores in-frame clones only, minus some. The table has about 380,000 clones, 85% to 95% seen once; the top ten hold approximately 0.02%. The sequenced sample was thymocytes. The chain is built from TRBV15 and TRBJ1-4; D is undetermined. This clonotype was sampled from a human donor. The CDR3: CATSRDMPRREKLFF. The CDR3 DNA sequence: TGTGCCACCAGCAGAGATATGCCGCGACGGGAAAAACTGTTTTTT.